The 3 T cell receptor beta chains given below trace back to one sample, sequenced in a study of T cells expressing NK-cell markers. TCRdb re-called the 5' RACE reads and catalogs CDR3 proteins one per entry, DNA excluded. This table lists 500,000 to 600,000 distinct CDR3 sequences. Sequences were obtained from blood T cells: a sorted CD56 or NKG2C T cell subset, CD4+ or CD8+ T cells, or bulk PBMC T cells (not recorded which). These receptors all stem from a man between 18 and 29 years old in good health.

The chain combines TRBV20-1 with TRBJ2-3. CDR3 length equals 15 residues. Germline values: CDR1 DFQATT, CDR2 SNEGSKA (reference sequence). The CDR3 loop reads CSARDTRLTPDTQYF.

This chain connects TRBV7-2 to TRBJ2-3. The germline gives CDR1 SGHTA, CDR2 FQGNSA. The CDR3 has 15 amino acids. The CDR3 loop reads CASSLTYSKTDTQYF.

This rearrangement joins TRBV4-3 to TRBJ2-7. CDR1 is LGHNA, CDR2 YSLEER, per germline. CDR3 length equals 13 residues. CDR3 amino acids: CASSEAYGYEQYF.